A single sample gave rise to the 3 T cell receptor beta chains below, sequenced in a study of T cells in Graves' hyperthyroidism and ophthalmopathy. Amplified TCR beta CDR3 regions derived from RNA transcripts. During a first-round RT-PCR of the TCR CDR3, the HTBI primer set was used. TCRdb redid the calling of the multiplex PCR reads with MiXCR, one entry per CDR3 protein. The top ten clones hold 49% of a sample with about 480,000 distinct CDR3 sequences, 22% of them seen once. Sequencing was performed on blood. These receptors all stem from an older woman with Graves' ophthalmopathy.

V and J are TRBV5-4 and TRBJ2-7, with 9 bases matching TRBD1. CDR3 length: 15 amino acids. Germline V gene data show CDR1 as SGHNT and CDR2 as YYREEE (reference sequence). V shed 3 bases and J 5 bases; nucleotides not matched to a gene: 9. The CDR3 nucleotides read TGTGCCAGCAGCTCTCCTTCGAGGACAGGGGACGAGCAGTACTTC. It yields the protein CASSSPSRTGDEQYF.

Comment on this clonotype: Compared with germline, one end of the junction differs, possibly owing to a read error. The rearrangement links TRBV2 to TRBJ2-5; 9 nucleotides match TRBD1. The CDR3 has 15 residues. Germline CDR1 SNHLY, CDR2 FYNNEI. This CDR3 reads CASGEPGQGGETQYF. DNA of the CDR3: TGTGCCAGCGGTGAACCGGGACAGGGAGGTGAGACCCAGTACTTC.

This clonotype was detected a few times. The DNA for the CDR3 is TGTGCCAGCAGTGAAAGTGGCAGGGGGTACGAGCAGTACTTC. As protein: CASSESGRGYEQYF. This chain links TRBV2 with TRBJ2-7; 7 bases align to TRBD1. This CDR3 is 14 amino acids long. Trimming removed 2 bases from V and 4 bases from J; junction bases left unmatched: 5. Germline CDR1 is SNHLY and CDR2 is FYNNEI.